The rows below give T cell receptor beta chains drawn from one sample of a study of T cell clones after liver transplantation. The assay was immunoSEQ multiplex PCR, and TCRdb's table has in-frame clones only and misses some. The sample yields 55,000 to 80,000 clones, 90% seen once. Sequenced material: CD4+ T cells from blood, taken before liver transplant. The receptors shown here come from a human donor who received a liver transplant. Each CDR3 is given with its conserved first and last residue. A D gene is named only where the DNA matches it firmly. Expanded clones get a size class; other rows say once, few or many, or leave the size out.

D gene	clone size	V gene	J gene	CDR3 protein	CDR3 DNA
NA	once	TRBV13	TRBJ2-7	CASSSLYEQYF	TGTGCCAGCAGTTCTCTCTACGAGCAGTACTTC
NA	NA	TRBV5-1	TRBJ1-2	CASSLDTYGYTF	TGCGCCAGCAGCTTGGATACCTATGGCTACACCTTC
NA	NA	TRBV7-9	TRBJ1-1	CASSFSGTEAFF	TGTGCCAGCAGCTTCTCGGGCACTGAAGCTTTCTTT
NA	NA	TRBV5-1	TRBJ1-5	CASSPDGEQPQHF	TGCGCCAGCAGCCCGGATGGGGAGCAGCCCCAGCATTTT
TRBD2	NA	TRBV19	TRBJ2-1	CASRLAGGPSYNEQFF	TGTGCCAGCAGACTAGCGGGAGGGCCCTCCTACAATGAGCAGTTCTTC
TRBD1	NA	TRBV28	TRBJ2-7	CASSLSSRGLDEQYF	TGTGCCAGCAGTTTATCGTCCAGGGGGCTTGACGAGCAGTACTTC
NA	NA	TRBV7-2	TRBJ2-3	CASSLVPGTSRTDTQYF	TGTGCCAGCAGCTTAGTCCCTGGGACTTCCCGCACAGATACGCAGTATTTT
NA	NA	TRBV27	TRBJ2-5	CASSSGFGETQYF	TGTGCCAGCAGTTCCGGGTTCGGGGAGACCCAGTACTTC
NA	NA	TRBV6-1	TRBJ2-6	CASRAEFSGANVLTF	TGTGCCAGCAGGGCGGAGTTTTCTGGGGCCAACGTCCTGACTTTC
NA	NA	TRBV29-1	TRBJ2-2	CSPRPLRGLRNTGELFF	TGCAGCCCCAGGCCGCTTCGGGGTTTACGGAACACCGGGGAGCTGTTTTTT
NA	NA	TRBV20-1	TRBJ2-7	CSARDVGAQYF	TGCAGTGCTAGAGATGTCGGGGCGCAGTACTTC
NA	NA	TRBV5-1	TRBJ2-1	CASSSDPTSLNEQFF	TGCGCCAGCAGCTCTGACCCTACTAGCTTGAATGAGCAGTTCTTC
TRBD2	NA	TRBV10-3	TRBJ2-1	CAISDLSGTGRNEQFF	TGTGCCATCAGCGATCTCAGCGGGACCGGACGCAATGAGCAGTTCTTC
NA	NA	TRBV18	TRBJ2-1	CASSPFAGSSYNEQFF	TGTGCCAGCTCACCATTTGCCGGGAGCTCCTACAATGAGCAGTTCTTC
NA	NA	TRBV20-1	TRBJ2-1	CSAMTYNEQFF	TGCAGTGCTATGACCTACAATGAGCAGTTCTTC
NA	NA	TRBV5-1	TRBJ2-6	CASTTESGANVLTF	TGCGCCAGCACCACGGAGTCTGGGGCCAACGTCCTGACTTTC
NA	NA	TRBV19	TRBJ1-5	CASSIMGGPQHF	TGTGCCAGTAGTATAATGGGGGGGCCCCAGCATTTT
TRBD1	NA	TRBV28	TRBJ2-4	CASTPGGKNIQYF	TGTGCCAGCACTCCAGGGGGCAAAAACATTCAGTACTTC
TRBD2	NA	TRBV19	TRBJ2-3	CASSSVGTSGKLRTQYF	TGTGCCAGTAGTAGTGTTGGTACTAGCGGGAAGTTGAGAACGCAGTATTTT
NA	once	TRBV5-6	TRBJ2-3	CASSGSPVVDTQYF	TGTGCCAGCAGCGGGTCCCCCGTTGTTGATACGCAGTATTTT
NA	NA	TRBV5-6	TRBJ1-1	CASSQDMLRAEAFF	TGTGCCAGCAGCCAGGACATGTTGCGGGCTGAAGCTTTCTTT
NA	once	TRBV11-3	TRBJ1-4	CASSPPRGTTNEKLFF	TGTGCCAGCAGCCCCCCCCGGGGCACAACTAATGAAAAACTGTTTTTT
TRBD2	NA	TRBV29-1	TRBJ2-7	CSVEEAAGGPYEQYF	TGCAGCGTTGAAGAGGCGGCGGGAGGGCCCTACGAGCAGTACTTC
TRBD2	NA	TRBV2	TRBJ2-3	CASSGSGDTQYF	TGTGCCAGCAGTGGTAGCGGGGATACGCAGTATTTT
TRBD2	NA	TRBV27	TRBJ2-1	CASKSGGGMDEQFF	TGTGCCAGCAAGAGCGGGGGTGGCATGGATGAGCAGTTCTTC
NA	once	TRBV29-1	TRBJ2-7	CSVDRRELRQYF	TGCAGCGTTGACCGACGGGAACTCCGGCAGTACTTC
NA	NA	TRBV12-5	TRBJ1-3	CASAPGAGNTIYF	TGTGCTAGTGCTCCGGGGGCTGGAAACACCATATATTTT
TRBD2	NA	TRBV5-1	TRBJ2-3	CASSLSSSGSTDTQYF	TGCGCCAGCAGCTTGAGTTCTAGCGGTAGCACAGATACGCAGTATTTT
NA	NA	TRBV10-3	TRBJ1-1	CAISETRGDTEAFF	TGTGCCATCAGTGAAACCCGGGGAGATACTGAAGCTTTCTTT
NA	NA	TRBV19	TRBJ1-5	CASSLWTDNQPQHF	TGTGCCAGTAGTCTATGGACAGACAATCAGCCCCAGCATTTT
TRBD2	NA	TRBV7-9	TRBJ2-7	CASSLAAGERNEQYF	TGTGCCAGCAGCTTAGCGGCGGGGGAGCGCAACGAGCAGTACTTC
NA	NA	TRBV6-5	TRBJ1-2	CASSYSDRPNYGYTF	TGTGCCAGCAGTTACTCGGACAGACCTAACTATGGCTACACCTTC
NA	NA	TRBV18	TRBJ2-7	CASSLGTGSSYEQYF	TGTGCCAGCTCACTGGGGACTGGCAGCTCCTACGAGCAGTACTTC
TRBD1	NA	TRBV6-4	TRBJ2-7	CASSLRGQGLGGEQYF	TGTGCCAGCAGCCTAAGGGGACAGGGGTTAGGAGGCGAGCAGTACTTC
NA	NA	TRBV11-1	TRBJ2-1	CASSPGDDRMGSNEQFF	TGTGCCAGCAGCCCTGGTGATGACAGAATGGGCAGCAATGAGCAGTTCTTC
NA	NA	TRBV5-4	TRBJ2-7	CASSLDVSGNYEQYF	TGTGCCAGCAGCTTGGATGTTAGCGGCAACTACGAGCAGTACTTC
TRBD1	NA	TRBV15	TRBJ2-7	CATSRPTGTGTGKQYF	TGTGCCACCAGCAGACCGACCGGGACAGGAACTGGAAAGCAGTACTTC
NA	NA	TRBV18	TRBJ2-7	CASSPPQGRSLSYEQYF	TGTGCCAGCTCACCACCACAGGGCAGATCGCTCTCCTACGAGCAGTACTTC
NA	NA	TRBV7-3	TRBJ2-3	CASSLATGSGADTQYF	TGTGCCAGCAGCTTAGCAACGGGGTCCGGGGCAGATACGCAGTATTTT
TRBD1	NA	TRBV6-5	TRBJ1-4	CASSRTGGREKLFF	TGTGCCAGCAGTCGGACAGGGGGTAGGGAAAAACTGTTTTTT
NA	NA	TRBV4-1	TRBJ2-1	CASSQASPGAPRGNEQFF	TGCGCCAGCAGCCAAGCTTCCCCCGGCGCACCCCGTGGGAATGAGCAGTTCTTC
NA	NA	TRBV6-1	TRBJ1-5	CASSVLAGNQPQHF	TGTGCCAGCAGTGTCTTGGCAGGCAATCAGCCCCAGCATTTT
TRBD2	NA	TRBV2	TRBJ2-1	CASMGTSGSYEQFF	TGTGCCAGCATGGGGACTAGCGGGAGTTATGAGCAGTTCTTC
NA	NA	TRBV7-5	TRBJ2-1	CVRSLGDDGSSYNEQFF	TGTGTCAGAAGCTTAGGTGATGATGGGAGCTCCTACAATGAGCAGTTCTTC
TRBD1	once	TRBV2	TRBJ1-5	CASSDGTGINRPQHF	TGTGCCAGCAGCGACGGGACAGGGATAAATCGGCCCCAGCATTTT
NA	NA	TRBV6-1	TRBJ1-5	CASRPDRGTWPQHF	TGTGCCAGCAGGCCAGACAGAGGGACTTGGCCCCAGCATTTT
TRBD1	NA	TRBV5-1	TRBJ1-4	CASSLGQGDEKLFF	TGCGCCAGCAGCTTGGGCCAGGGGGATGAAAAACTGTTTTTT
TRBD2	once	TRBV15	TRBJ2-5	CATSLREGLRQETQYF	TGTGCCACCAGTTTGCGGGAGGGCCTGAGGCAAGAGACCCAGTACTTC
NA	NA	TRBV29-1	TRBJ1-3	CSATQSSGNTIYF	TGCAGCGCTACTCAGAGCTCTGGAAACACCATATATTTT
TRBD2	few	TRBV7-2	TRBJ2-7	CASSLAGGTDEQYF	TGTGCCAGCAGCTTGGCGGGGGGGACGGACGAGCAGTACTTC
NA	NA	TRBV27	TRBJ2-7	CASSFRVGSSPLYEQYF	TGTGCCAGCAGTTTTAGGGTAGGGTCCTCCCCCTTATACGAGCAGTACTTC
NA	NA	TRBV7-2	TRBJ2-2	CASSPRRSTGNTGELFF	TGTGCCAGCAGCCCCCGCAGATCGACGGGGAACACCGGGGAGCTGTTTTTT
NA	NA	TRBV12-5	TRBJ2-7	CASAVDWPYEQYF	TGTGCTAGTGCCGTCGATTGGCCTTACGAGCAGTACTTC
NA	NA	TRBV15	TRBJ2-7	CATSRGGNSPSEQYF	TGTGCCACCAGCAGGGGCGGGAACAGCCCTTCAGAGCAGTACTTC
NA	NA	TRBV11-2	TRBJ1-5	CASSLDHQTYQPQHF	TGTGCCAGCAGCTTAGATCACCAGACTTATCAGCCCCAGCATTTT
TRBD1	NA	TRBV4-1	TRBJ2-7	CASSPGTGRGQLAEQYF	TGCGCCAGCAGCCCCGGGACAGGGAGAGGGCAACTGGCCGAGCAGTACTTC
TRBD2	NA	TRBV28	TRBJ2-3	CACRGPDGLAGVSDTQYF	TGTGCCTGCAGGGGTCCGGATGGACTAGCGGGAGTATCAGATACGCAGTATTTT
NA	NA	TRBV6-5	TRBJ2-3	CASSYSRGQTDTQYF	TGTGCCAGCAGTTACTCACGGGGCCAGACAGATACGCAGTATTTT
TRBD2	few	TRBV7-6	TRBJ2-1	CASSIVAGGGNEQFF	TGTGCCAGCAGCATAGTAGCGGGAGGAGGGAATGAGCAGTTCTTC
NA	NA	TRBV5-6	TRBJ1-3	CASSLGGLDGNTIYF	TGTGCCAGCAGCTTGGGGGGTCTGGATGGAAACACCATATATTTT